The 8 T cell receptor beta chains presented below share a single source sample, sequenced in a study of naive and memory T cell subsets. An equimolar mix of two oligonucleotides served as the beta constant-region primer for TRBC1 and TRBC2. From the UMI-ligation and nested PCR reads, TCRdb called clonotypes with MiXCR, one entry per CDR3 protein. The repertoire holds some 85,000 distinct CDR3 sequences, with roughly 14% as singletons. Sequencing was done on a sample of central memory CD4+ T cells from blood. Receptors were obtained from a human donor in good health.

The table lists this clonotype with a few counts. V and J are TRBV18 and TRBJ2-3; D possibly corresponds to TRBD2 (6 bases). Germline CDR1 and CDR2: KGHSH and LQKENI. V lost 4 bases, J lost 3 bases, and 14 bases lay in between. The CDR3 is made up of 15 amino acids. The DNA for the CDR3 is TGTGCCAGCTCACGGGCGGGACTCGATACAGATACGCAGTATTTT. Translation gives CASSRAGLDTDTQYF.

Only a few counts were recorded for this clonotype. The chain combines TRBV2 with TRBJ2-5, with TRBD1 matching 7 bases. Trimming removed 4 bases from V and 5 bases from J; junction bases left unmatched: 13. CDR1 and CDR2 (germline): SNHLY, FYNNEI. The CDR3 contains 16 residues. CDR3: CASSGSGGQRGETQYF. CDR3 nucleotides: TGTGCCAGCAGTGGGTCAGGGGGACAGAGGGGGGAGACCCAGTACTTC.

This clonotype came up a few times. The V call is TRBV24-1, the J call TRBJ1-1; D remains ambiguous. Between the trimmed V and J ends, which lost 5 bases and 0 bases, there was a span of 6 bases. Germline V gives CDR1 KGHDR, CDR2 SFDVKD. This CDR3 is built from 13 residues. The CDR3 region has the DNA TGTGCCACCAGTGCCCAGTTGAACACTGAAGCTTTCTTT. This sequence encodes CATSAQLNTEAFF.

This clonotype was recorded a few times. The chain employs TRBV6-6 and TRBJ2-7, with D uncertain. Germline V gene lookup returns CDR1 MNHNY and CDR2 SVGAGI (reference sequence). This CDR3 contains 13 residues. Between the trimmed V and J ends, which lost 1 base and 0 bases, there was a span of 4 bases. This chain's CDR3 is CASSYWSSYEQYF. In DNA form, the CDR3 reads TGTGCCAGCAGTTACTGGAGCTCCTACGAGCAGTACTTC.

The CDR3 sequence is CASSPTRDTQYF. DNA for the CDR3: TGTGCCAGCAGTCCGACACGAGATACGCAGTATTTT. The chain couples TRBV6-2 or TRBV6-3 to TRBJ2-3; D unresolved. Trimming removed 5 bases from V and 5 bases from J, with 8 bases in between. This CDR3 has 12 residues. CDR1 and CDR2 from the germline V gene are MNHEY and SVGEGT.

This clonotype was seen ten or more times. The chain is built from TRBV11-2 and TRBJ2-7, with TRBD1 matching 8 bases. The junction had 3 bases not matched to a gene; V was cut back by 0 bases and J by 2 bases. This CDR3 comprises 15 residues. Germline CDR1 reads SGHAT; CDR2 reads FQNNGV. CDR3 bases: TGTGCCAGCAGCTTAGAAACGGGACAGGCCTACGAGCAGTACTTC. It yields the protein CASSLETGQAYEQYF.

This clonotype was seen more than once but under ten times. CDR3 DNA: TGTGCCAGCTCACATGTAGTATACAATGAGCAGTTCTTC. It is translated as CASSHVVYNEQFF. The V and J genes are TRBV18 and TRBJ2-1; unclear D gene. The germline CDR1 and CDR2 sequences are KGHSH and LQKENI. The length of the CDR3 is 13 residues. The V end was cut by 4 bases, the J end by 4 bases, with 8 bases between.

The chain links TRBV7-2 to TRBJ1-2; D is unresolved. The V end lost 1 base, the J end lost 4 bases, and 10 bases lay between the germline ends. There are 14 residues in the CDR3. Germline V gene data show CDR1 as SGHTA and CDR2 as FQGNSA. The CDR3 region has the DNA TGTGCCAGCAGCTTAGAGATCGGTCCCTATGGCTACACCTTC. Protein product: CASSLEIGPYGYTF.